These T cell receptor beta chains were read from a single sample in a study of blood T cell repertoires in COVID-19. The repertoire was sequenced with immunoSEQ multiplex PCR; TCRdb's copy has only in-frame clones and lacks some. The sample contains approximately 450,000 clones, 87% of which appear only once. Material: PBMCs or T cells enriched from blood (not recorded which). All receptors derive from a woman aged 18-29 years with acute COVID-19. Both conserved end residues are part of each CDR3. D genes are given only for firm matches. Size is stated for part of the rows, as once, few or many counts, or as a class when the clone is expanded.

d_call: NA
j_call: TRBJ1-3
clone_size: NA
v_call: TRBV3-1/TRBV3-2
cdr3_aa: CASSQDRGPGNTIYF
cdr3_nt: TGTGCCAGCAGCCAAGATAGGGGCCCCGGAAACACCATATATTTT

d_call: NA
j_call: TRBJ2-2
clone_size: NA
v_call: TRBV11-2
cdr3_aa: CASSSTRSTGNTGELFF
cdr3_nt: TGTGCCAGCAGCTCCACACGATCAACAGGGAATACCGGGGAGCTGTTTTTT

d_call: NA
j_call: TRBJ2-7
clone_size: once
v_call: TRBV10-2
cdr3_aa: CASSDRFAESYEQYF
cdr3_nt: TGCGCCAGCAGTGACAGGTTTGCTGAGTCCTACGAGCAGTACTTC

d_call: TRBD1
j_call: TRBJ1-2
clone_size: NA
v_call: TRBV2
cdr3_aa: CASSVAQGVDRGYTF
cdr3_nt: TGTGCCAGCAGTGTCGCACAGGGGGTAGATCGTGGCTACACCTTC

d_call: NA
j_call: TRBJ1-5
clone_size: NA
v_call: TRBV27
cdr3_aa: CASKARADQPQHF
cdr3_nt: TGTGCCAGCAAAGCCAGGGCGGATCAGCCCCAGCATTTT

d_call: TRBD2
j_call: TRBJ2-1
clone_size: NA
v_call: TRBV10-1
cdr3_aa: CASSESRRGSTYNEQFF
cdr3_nt: TGCGCCAGCAGTGAGTCCCGGCGGGGGTCCACCTACAATGAGCAGTTCTTC

d_call: NA
j_call: TRBJ2-5
clone_size: NA
v_call: TRBV9
cdr3_aa: CASSVDPAGWETQYF
cdr3_nt: TGTGCCAGCAGCGTAGATCCAGCGGGCTGGGAGACCCAGTACTTC

d_call: NA
j_call: TRBJ2-7
clone_size: NA
v_call: TRBV21-1
cdr3_aa: CASSKIGRVTSYEQYF
cdr3_nt: TGTGCCAGCAGCAAGATCGGGAGGGTAACCTCCTACGAGCAGTACTTC

d_call: NA
j_call: TRBJ1-2
clone_size: NA
v_call: TRBV29-1
cdr3_aa: CSVGSGTNYGYTF
cdr3_nt: TGCAGCGTGGGATCCGGGACAAACTATGGCTACACCTTC

d_call: TRBD2
j_call: TRBJ2-3
clone_size: NA
v_call: TRBV10-1
cdr3_aa: CASSEVAGASTDTQYF
cdr3_nt: TGCGCCAGCAGTGAAGTAGCGGGGGCTAGCACAGATACGCAGTATTTT

d_call: TRBD2
j_call: TRBJ2-3
clone_size: NA
v_call: TRBV4-3
cdr3_aa: CASSQSLADTDTQYF
cdr3_nt: TGCGCCAGCAGCCAATCACTAGCGGACACAGATACGCAGTATTTT

d_call: NA
j_call: TRBJ2-5
clone_size: NA
v_call: TRBV25-1
cdr3_aa: CASSGGETQYF
cdr3_nt: TGTGCCAGCAGTGGAGGAGAGACCCAGTACTTC

d_call: NA
j_call: TRBJ1-5
clone_size: NA
v_call: TRBV5-6
cdr3_aa: CASSLHRVTLGQPQHF
cdr3_nt: TGTGCCAGCAGTTTACACAGGGTGACCCTGGGTCAGCCCCAGCATTTT

d_call: TRBD1
j_call: TRBJ1-5
clone_size: NA
v_call: TRBV3-1/TRBV3-2
cdr3_aa: CASSQDRGHGQPQHF
cdr3_nt: TGTGCCAGCAGCCAAGACAGGGGGCACGGGCAGCCCCAGCATTTT

d_call: NA
j_call: TRBJ1-5
clone_size: NA
v_call: TRBV19
cdr3_aa: CASKPGQINQPQHF
cdr3_nt: TGTGCCAGTAAACCAGGACAGATTAATCAGCCCCAGCATTTT

d_call: NA
j_call: TRBJ2-7
clone_size: NA
v_call: TRBV18
cdr3_aa: CASSRGGTENYEQYF
cdr3_nt: TGTGCCAGCTCACGAGGAGGAACAGAGAACTACGAGCAGTACTTC

d_call: NA
j_call: TRBJ1-1
clone_size: NA
v_call: TRBV7-2
cdr3_aa: CASSLQEQTEAFF
cdr3_nt: TGTGCCAGCAGCCTTCAAGAACAGACTGAAGCTTTCTTT

d_call: TRBD1
j_call: TRBJ1-6
clone_size: NA
v_call: TRBV11-2
cdr3_aa: CASRQFGQGNSPLHF
cdr3_nt: TGTGCCAGCAGGCAGTTCGGACAGGGGAATTCACCCCTCCACTTT

d_call: TRBD1
j_call: TRBJ1-2
clone_size: NA
v_call: TRBV7-8
cdr3_aa: CASSLGIGGSSNYGYTF
cdr3_nt: TGTGCCAGCAGCTTAGGGATAGGGGGCTCATCTAACTATGGCTACACCTTC

d_call: NA
j_call: TRBJ2-6
clone_size: NA
v_call: TRBV6-5
cdr3_aa: CASHPGFGANVLTF
cdr3_nt: TGTGCCAGCCATCCGGGATTTGGGGCCAACGTCCTGACTTTC

d_call: TRBD2
j_call: TRBJ2-3
clone_size: NA
v_call: TRBV2
cdr3_aa: CASSELGSGGVIDTQYF
cdr3_nt: TGTGCCAGCAGTGAATTGGGTAGCGGGGGGGTGATCGATACGCAGTATTTT

d_call: TRBD2
j_call: TRBJ2-1
clone_size: NA
v_call: TRBV5-5
cdr3_aa: CASSRTSPYNEQFF
cdr3_nt: TGTGCCAGCAGTCGGACTAGCCCCTACAATGAGCAGTTCTTC

d_call: TRBD1
j_call: TRBJ1-1
clone_size: NA
v_call: TRBV7-7
cdr3_aa: CASSLSPGDSENTEAFF
cdr3_nt: TGTGCCAGCAGCTTATCCCCTGGGGACAGCGAGAACACTGAAGCTTTCTTT

d_call: TRBD1
j_call: TRBJ2-7
clone_size: NA
v_call: TRBV12-3/TRBV12-4
cdr3_aa: CASRYRGVSEQYF
cdr3_nt: TGTGCCAGCAGATACAGGGGGGTAAGCGAGCAGTACTTC

d_call: NA
j_call: TRBJ1-3
clone_size: few
v_call: TRBV6-5
cdr3_aa: CASSRSVIRNTIYF
cdr3_nt: TGTGCCAGCAGTCGCTCGGTGATCCGGAACACCATATATTTT

d_call: TRBD1
j_call: TRBJ2-5
clone_size: NA
v_call: TRBV27
cdr3_aa: CASSPMGQQETQYF
cdr3_nt: TGTGCCAGCAGTCCGATGGGACAGCAAGAGACCCAGTACTTC

d_call: TRBD1
j_call: TRBJ2-5
clone_size: NA
v_call: TRBV5-1
cdr3_aa: CASSSGQGETQYF
cdr3_nt: TGCGCCAGCAGTTCGGGACAGGGGGAGACCCAGTACTTC

d_call: NA
j_call: TRBJ2-2
clone_size: NA
v_call: TRBV4-3
cdr3_aa: CASSQDSSNTGELFF
cdr3_nt: TGCGCCAGCAGCCAAGATAGTTCCAACACCGGGGAGCTGTTTTTT

d_call: TRBD1
j_call: TRBJ2-7
clone_size: NA
v_call: TRBV9
cdr3_aa: CASSSGQGAYEQYF
cdr3_nt: TGTGCCAGCAGCTCGGGACAGGGAGCCTACGAGCAGTACTTC

d_call: NA
j_call: TRBJ2-7
clone_size: few
v_call: TRBV29-1
cdr3_aa: CSVEGARDSNSYEQYF
cdr3_nt: TGCAGCGTTGAAGGAGCCCGAGACAGCAATTCCTACGAGCAGTACTTC

d_call: NA
j_call: TRBJ1-1
clone_size: NA
v_call: TRBV4-3
cdr3_aa: CASSPGRGNTEAFF
cdr3_nt: TGCGCCAGCAGCCCCGGCAGGGGGAACACTGAAGCTTTCTTT

d_call: TRBD1
j_call: TRBJ1-2
clone_size: NA
v_call: TRBV7-9
cdr3_aa: CASSLVTGGHGYTF
cdr3_nt: TGTGCCAGCAGCTTAGTGACAGGGGGGCATGGCTACACCTTC

d_call: NA
j_call: TRBJ1-5
clone_size: NA
v_call: TRBV6-5
cdr3_aa: CASSRTSNQPQHF
cdr3_nt: TGTGCCAGCAGTCGCACGAGTAATCAGCCCCAGCATTTT

d_call: NA
j_call: TRBJ1-2
clone_size: NA
v_call: TRBV19
cdr3_aa: CASRAGYGYTF
cdr3_nt: TGTGCCAGTAGGGCAGGCTATGGCTACACCTTC

d_call: NA
j_call: TRBJ1-5
clone_size: once
v_call: TRBV18
cdr3_aa: CASSPLSGSNQPQHF
cdr3_nt: TGTGCCAGCTCACCATTGTCGGGAAGCAATCAGCCCCAGCATTTT

d_call: NA
j_call: TRBJ1-2
clone_size: NA
v_call: TRBV12-3/TRBV12-4
cdr3_aa: CASSFRPDGYTF
cdr3_nt: TGTGCCAGCAGTTTCAGGCCGGATGGCTACACCTTC

d_call: NA
j_call: TRBJ1-6
clone_size: NA
v_call: TRBV9
cdr3_aa: CASSVGRGASSSPLHF
cdr3_nt: TGTGCCAGCAGCGTAGGGCGAGGAGCTTCGTCATCACCCCTCCACTTT

d_call: NA
j_call: TRBJ2-3
clone_size: NA
v_call: TRBV12-5
cdr3_aa: CASGLEATTDTQYF
cdr3_nt: TGTGCTAGTGGTTTGGAAGCTACCACAGATACGCAGTATTTT

d_call: TRBD2
j_call: TRBJ2-3
clone_size: NA
v_call: TRBV28
cdr3_aa: CASAPGGRDTQYF
cdr3_nt: TGTGCCAGCGCTCCGGGGGGGCGGGATACGCAGTATTTT

d_call: TRBD1
j_call: TRBJ1-1
clone_size: NA
v_call: TRBV7-2
cdr3_aa: CASSLDRGMNTEAFF
cdr3_nt: TGTGCCAGCAGCTTGGACAGGGGGATGAACACTGAAGCTTTCTTT

d_call: TRBD1
j_call: TRBJ2-7
clone_size: NA
v_call: TRBV19
cdr3_aa: CASSDRQGFYEQYF
cdr3_nt: TGTGCCAGTAGTGACAGACAGGGGTTCTACGAGCAGTACTTC

d_call: TRBD1
j_call: TRBJ1-6
clone_size: NA
v_call: TRBV11-2
cdr3_aa: CASSLGTGTHSPLHF
cdr3_nt: TGTGCCAGCAGCTTAGGGACAGGGACACATTCACCCCTCCACTTT

d_call: TRBD2
j_call: TRBJ2-5
clone_size: NA
v_call: TRBV6-1
cdr3_aa: CASSESSGGRGKTQYF
cdr3_nt: TGTGCCAGCAGTGAGAGTAGCGGGGGGCGGGGAAAGACCCAGTACTTC

d_call: NA
j_call: TRBJ1-1
clone_size: NA
v_call: TRBV7-9
cdr3_aa: CASSWGDTEAFF
cdr3_nt: TGTGCCAGCAGCTGGGGGGACACTGAAGCTTTCTTT

d_call: TRBD1
j_call: TRBJ2-7
clone_size: NA
v_call: TRBV9
cdr3_aa: CASSPGTGPVEQYF
cdr3_nt: TGTGCCAGCAGCCCGGGGACAGGTCCGGTCGAGCAGTACTTC

d_call: NA
j_call: TRBJ2-7
clone_size: once
v_call: TRBV9
cdr3_aa: CASSVAGAGEQYF
cdr3_nt: TGTGCCAGCAGCGTAGCTGGGGCAGGCGAGCAGTACTTC

d_call: TRBD1
j_call: TRBJ1-2
clone_size: NA
v_call: TRBV5-1
cdr3_aa: CASSRDRVDGYTF
cdr3_nt: TGCGCCAGCAGCCGGGACAGGGTAGATGGCTACACCTTC

d_call: NA
j_call: TRBJ2-7
clone_size: NA
v_call: TRBV19
cdr3_aa: CASSIAEGYEQYF
cdr3_nt: TGTGCCAGTAGTATAGCAGAGGGCTACGAGCAGTACTTC

d_call: NA
j_call: TRBJ1-2
clone_size: NA
v_call: TRBV5-1
cdr3_aa: CASSLVAGGANYGYTF
cdr3_nt: TGCGCCAGCAGCTTGGTTGCCGGCGGAGCTAACTATGGCTACACCTTC

d_call: NA
j_call: TRBJ2-1
clone_size: NA
v_call: TRBV4-1
cdr3_aa: CASRSPGLNYNEQFF
cdr3_nt: TGCGCCAGCAGGTCCCCGGGACTGAACTACAATGAGCAGTTCTTC

d_call: TRBD2
j_call: TRBJ2-3
clone_size: NA
v_call: TRBV3-1/TRBV3-2
cdr3_aa: CASSQEAGRLSPDTQYF
cdr3_nt: TGTGCCAGCAGCCAAGAAGCGGGGCGACTATCCCCAGATACGCAGTATTTT

d_call: NA
j_call: TRBJ1-2
clone_size: NA
v_call: TRBV13
cdr3_aa: CASSLRERGYGYTF
cdr3_nt: TGTGCCAGCAGCTTAAGGGAACGGGGGTATGGCTACACCTTC

d_call: NA
j_call: TRBJ1-5
clone_size: NA
v_call: TRBV3-1/TRBV3-2
cdr3_aa: CASSQDRDQPQHF
cdr3_nt: TGTGCCAGCAGCCAAGACCGAGATCAGCCCCAGCATTTT

d_call: NA
j_call: TRBJ2-5
clone_size: NA
v_call: TRBV14
cdr3_aa: CASSQGGAGTQYF
cdr3_nt: TGTGCCAGCAGCCAAGGCGGGGCAGGGACCCAGTACTTC

d_call: NA
j_call: TRBJ2-7
clone_size: NA
v_call: TRBV5-6
cdr3_aa: CASSFGTIYEQYF
cdr3_nt: TGTGCCAGCAGCTTCGGGACAATCTACGAGCAGTACTTC

d_call: NA
j_call: TRBJ1-1
clone_size: NA
v_call: TRBV14
cdr3_aa: CASSPQISKTLTEAFF
cdr3_nt: TGTGCCAGCAGCCCACAGATCAGTAAGACCCTCACTGAAGCTTTCTTT

d_call: TRBD1
j_call: TRBJ2-1
clone_size: NA
v_call: TRBV2
cdr3_aa: CASNERTGRSYNEQFF
cdr3_nt: TGTGCCAGCAATGAAAGGACAGGTCGCTCCTACAATGAGCAGTTCTTC

d_call: TRBD1
j_call: TRBJ1-6
clone_size: NA
v_call: TRBV19
cdr3_aa: CASSPGTGAVWPLHF
cdr3_nt: TGTGCCAGTAGTCCGGGGACAGGCGCAGTATGGCCCCTCCACTTT

d_call: NA
j_call: TRBJ2-6
clone_size: few
v_call: TRBV5-3
cdr3_aa: CARSSLAANVLTF
cdr3_nt: TGTGCCAGAAGCTCTCTGGCGGCCAACGTCCTGACTTTC

d_call: NA
j_call: TRBJ1-5
clone_size: NA
v_call: TRBV28
cdr3_aa: CATAPQGNQPQHF
cdr3_nt: TGTGCCACCGCTCCTCAGGGTAATCAGCCCCAGCATTTT